This T cell receptor beta chain was sequenced during a study of patients and donors after allogeneic stem cell transplantation. Trimming took off 4 bases at V and 0 bases at J, with 16 bases between the two ends. The V gene's germline CDR1 is SGHVS and CDR2 FQNEAQ. This CDR3 contains 17 residues. TCRdb re-called the RT-PCR reads with MiXCR, one entry per CDR3 protein. The data contain about a million distinct CDR3 sequences, more than 15% of them singletons. Source material: blood, either unsorted or a sorted T cell fraction (not recorded which). This chain links TRBV7-8 with TRBJ1-3; D uncertain. This sequence originates from a human donor who was either an allogeneic HSCT recipient or a stem cell or donor lymphocyte infusion donor (not recorded which). It is not recorded whose cells these are; they may come from a transplant donor. The CDR3 region is CASSWTHPRSSGNTIYF. The CDR3 region has the DNA TGTGCCAGCAGCTGGACCCATCCCCGGAGCTCTGGAAACACCATATATTTT.